Listed here are 23 T cell receptor beta chains from one sample, sequenced in a study of T cells in tuberculosis. Some clones are missing from TCRdb's copy, which holds only in-frame ones; the method was immunoSEQ multiplex PCR. This repertoire shows tens of thousands of clones, roughly 95% found once; its top ten account for about 8%. The specimen sequenced was PBMCs. These receptors all stem from a donor aged 10 to 29 with latent tuberculosis or without tuberculosis infection.

This clone was found once. The chain uses TRBV28 and TRBJ1-4; D possibly corresponds to TRBD1 (5 bases). Deletions cut 4 bases from V and 8 bases from J, with 14 bases between. This CDR3 region has 14 residues. CDR1 and CDR2 (germline): MDHEN, SYDVKM. Written as DNA, the CDR3 is TGTGCCAGCAGTTCCGCCAGGGTGCGGGAAAAACTGTTTTTT. Its translation is CASSSARVREKLFF.

CDR3 coding DNA: TGCGCCAGCAGCTTGGCTACAGGGGGCCCCACCTACGAGCAGTACTTC. Encoded protein: CASSLATGGPTYEQYF. The V gene is TRBV5-1, the J gene TRBJ2-7; the match to TRBD1 covers 9 bases. Germline V CDR1 and CDR2: SGHRS, YFSETQ. The CDR3 loop spans 16 amino acids. The V segment lost 0 bases and the J segment 2 bases; nucleotides outside the gene matches: 6.

The V gene is TRBV6-5, the J gene TRBJ2-7; possible D gene TRBD2, 5 bases. The CDR3 runs to 13 residues. The V gene lost 2 bases and the J gene lost 6 bases, with 11 bases spanning the gap. Per germline, CDR1 MNHEY and CDR2 SVGAGI. CDR3 coding DNA: TGTGCCAGCAGTTACAGGCAGCGGCTCGAGCAGTACTTC. Protein sequence: CASSYRQRLEQYF.

This chain uses TRBV10-3 with TRBJ2-2; D call uncertain. V lost 6 bases and J lost 5, with 10 bases in between. CDR1 and CDR2 (germline): ENHRY, SYGVKD. The CDR3 has 13 amino acids. In nucleotides, the CDR3 is TGTGCCATCAGCCCTACGATTACCGGGGAGCTGTTTTTT. Translation: CAISPTITGELFF.

V usage is TRBV7-2 and J usage is TRBJ2-5; D gene unclear. The ends were cut back, 2 bases at V and 2 bases at J, with 12 bases in the middle. The CDR3 totals 15 residues. Looked up from germline, CDR1 is SGHTA and CDR2 is FQGNSA. CDR3 nucleotides: TGTGCCAGCAGCTTAATCTTTGGCAGACAAGAGACCCAGTACTTC. Its translation: CASSLIFGRQETQYF. The full variable domain, with the rest looked up from reference TRBV7-2 and TRBJ2-5, is GAGVSQSPSNKVTEKGKDVELRCDPISGHTALYWYRQSLGQGLEFLIYFQGNSAPDKSGLPSDRFSAERTGGSVSTLTIQRTQQEDSAVYLCASSLIFGRQETQYFGPGTRLLVL.

This clone appeared once. The gene calls are TRBV5-8 and TRBJ2-7; D gene unclear. This CDR3 spans 16 amino acids. In germline, CDR1 is SGHTS, CDR2 YDEGEE. V dropped 7 bases and J dropped 5 bases, with 25 bases sitting between them. The CDR3 spells CASWLTVVSGPHEQYF. CDR3 DNA: TGTGCCAGCTGGCTTACAGTAGTAAGTGGCCCCCACGAGCAGTACTTC.

The gene calls are TRBV18 and TRBJ2-1, with a tentative D call TRBD1 (5 bases). CDR1 is KGHSH and CDR2 is LQKENI in the germline V gene. V dropped 3 bases and J dropped 8 bases, with 23 bases sitting between them. The CDR3 sequence is 17 residues long. The CDR3 DNA follows: TGTGCCAGCTCACCCACACTGTATAGGGGTAATTATTATGAGCAGTTCTTC. As protein: CASSPTLYRGNYYEQFF.

V and J are TRBV6-5 and TRBJ1-2; TRBD1 aligns across 8 bases. This CDR3 has 14 amino acids. V was clipped by 5 bases and J by 7 bases; unmatched bases: 9. The germline CDR1 and CDR2 sequences are MNHEY and SVGAGI. This CDR3 is CASSRDRLGPGYTF. DNA of the CDR3: TGTGCCAGCAGTCGGGACAGGTTAGGCCCTGGCTACACCTTC.

This clone is a singleton in its sample. This chain uses TRBV7-9 with TRBJ2-7, with TRBD2 matching over 8 bases. CDR1 SEHNR and CDR2 FQNEAQ come from the germline V gene (reference sequence). V lost 6 bases and J lost 3; bases outside the gene matches: 10. This CDR3 comprises 15 residues. This CDR3 is CASRFGTSGVYEQYF. DNA of the CDR3: TGTGCCAGCAGGTTTGGAACTAGCGGAGTCTACGAGCAGTACTTC.

The chain uses TRBV2 and TRBJ2-7, with 8 bases fitting TRBD2. Germline loops: CDR1 SNHLY, CDR2 FYNNEI. The V and J ends lost 8 bases and 4 bases, in that order; junction bases with no gene match: 4. This CDR3 is built from 12 residues. CDR3 DNA: TGTGCCAGCGGGGTAGCGGGGTACGAGCAGTACTTC. Protein: CASGVAGYEQYF.

The gene calls are TRBV5-6 and TRBJ1-1, with a tentative D call TRBD1 (6 bases). CDR1 is SGHDT, CDR2 YYEEEE, per germline. The CDR3 loop spans 13 amino acids. Trimming removed 0 bases at V and 6 bases at J, with 9 bases between. CDR3 coding DNA: TGTGCCAGCAGCTTGGCAGGGGCGGCTGAAGCTTTCTTT. Amino acids: CASSLAGAAEAFF.

The chain employs TRBV11-2 and TRBJ2-7; D might be TRBD2 (6 bases). Germline lookup yields CDR1 SGHAT and CDR2 FQNNGV. Deletions cut 5 bases from V and 4 bases from J, with 12 bases between. The CDR3 is 13 amino acids. The CDR3 DNA follows: TGTGCCAGCAGCCTTAGCGGAAAATACGAGCAGTACTTC. It codes for CASSLSGKYEQYF. Drawing the rest from reference TRBV11-2 and TRBJ2-7, the complete variable domain is EAGVAQSPRYKIIEKRQSVAFWCNPISGHATLYWYQQILGQGPKLLIQFQNNGVVDDSQLPKDRFSAERLKGVDSTLKIQPAKLEDSAVYLCASSLSGKYEQYFGPGTRLTVT.

The rearrangement links TRBV2 to TRBJ2-3, with a possible D match to TRBD1 (7 bases). V lost 6 bases and J 3 bases, leaving 10 bases between the germline ends. This CDR3 is 13 amino acids long. Per germline, CDR1 SNHLY and CDR2 FYNNEI. The CDR3, as DNA: TGTGCCAGCAGCCCAGGGGGGACAGATACGCAGTATTTT. It specifies CASSPGGTDTQYF.

V usage is TRBV30 and J usage is TRBJ1-1; D is undetermined. Germline loops: CDR1 GTSNPN, CDR2 SVGIG (reference sequence). This CDR3 region has 13 residues. Deletions cut 2 bases from V and 2 bases from J, with 9 bases between. The chain's CDR3 is CAWSPGSNTEAFF. Written as DNA, the CDR3 is TGTGCCTGGAGTCCGGGGTCAAACACTGAAGCTTTCTTT.

The genes are TRBV5-4 and TRBJ1-1; D is unresolved. Germline V gives CDR1 SGHNT, CDR2 YYREEE (reference sequence). The CDR3 runs to 14 residues. V lost 5 bases, J lost 4 bases, and 15 bases lay in between. The CDR3 here is CASRATPTATEAFF. The CDR3 nucleotides read TGTGCCAGCAGGGCCACACCCACAGCCACTGAAGCTTTCTTT.

The V and J genes are TRBV4-1 and TRBJ1-2, with D perhaps matching TRBD1 (5 bases). V was clipped by 0 bases and J by 1 base, with 15 bases between them. Germline V gives CDR1 MGHRA, CDR2 YSYEKL. The CDR3 runs 17 residues. CDR3 nucleotides: TGCGCCAGCAGCCAAGATCCGGCCAGGGCGCTTAACTATGGCTACACCTTC. Translating it yields CASSQDPARALNYGYTF.

This chain links TRBV28 with TRBJ2-7; 7 bases fit TRBD1. V was pared by 5 bases and J by 1 base, with 2 bases of the junction left unmatched. Germline CDR1 MDHEN, CDR2 SYDVKM. The CDR3 length is 13 residues. CDR3 in amino acids: CASSPGQSYEQYF. In DNA form, the CDR3 reads TGTGCCAGCAGTCCGGGACAGTCCTACGAGCAGTACTTC. The full variable domain, rest sourced from reference TRBV28 and TRBJ2-7, is DVKVTQSSRYLVKRTGEKVFLECVQDMDHENMFWYRQDPGLGLRLIYFSYDVKMKEKGDIPEGYSVSREKKERFSLILESASTNQTSMYLCASSPGQSYEQYFGPGTRLTVT.

The J gene is TRBJ1-2, the V gene TRBV6-1, with D maybe TRBD1 (5 bases). Deletions cut 8 bases from V and 6 bases from J, with 13 bases between. This CDR3 spans 12 amino acids. In germline, CDR1 is MNHNS, CDR2 SASEGT. This chain's CDR3 is CASSGNEDGYTF. In DNA form, the CDR3 reads TGTGCCAGCTCAGGGAACGAGGATGGCTACACCTTC.

The J gene is TRBJ2-1, the V gene TRBV5-1; 8 bases are a match to TRBD1. V dropped 3 bases and J dropped 5; count of bases not matched to a gene: 7. This CDR3 contains 15 residues. CDR1 is SGHRS and CDR2 is YFSETQ in the germline V gene. The DNA for the CDR3 is TGCGCCAGCAGCTGGACCGGGACAGGCCACAATGAGCAGTTCTTC. Its translation is CASSWTGTGHNEQFF.

V usage is TRBV19 and J usage is TRBJ1-1, with 7 bases aligning to TRBD1. This CDR3 has 14 amino acids. The J segment lost 1 base and the V segment lost 5 bases, leaving 4 bases of the junction unmatched. Germline V gene data show CDR1 as LNHDA and CDR2 as SQIVND (reference sequence). CDR3 in DNA: TGTGCCAGTAGTCGAGGGGGCTGGAACACTGAAGCTTTCTTT. Protein: CASSRGGWNTEAFF. The full variable domain, completed using reference TRBV19 and TRBJ1-1, is DGGITQSPKYLFRKEGQNVTLSCEQNLNHDAMYWYRQDPGQGLRLIYYSQIVNDFQKGDIAEGYSVSREKKESFPLTVTSAQKNPTAFYLCASSRGGWNTEAFFGQGTRLTVV.

The rearrangement uses TRBV18 and TRBJ2-2; D is possibly TRBD1 (5 bases). The germline gives CDR1 KGHSH, CDR2 LQKENI. Deletions cut 0 bases from V and 4 bases from J, with 12 bases between. This CDR3 spans 16 amino acids. The DNA for the CDR3 is TGTGCCAGCTCACCACCCTCAGGGCGCGGCACCGGGGAGCTGTTTTTT. It specifies CASSPPSGRGTGELFF.

The chain uses TRBV11-2 and TRBJ1-1; 9 bases agree with TRBD1. Germline CDR1 is SGHAT and CDR2 is FQNNGV. Losses at the gene ends were 4 bases for V and 6 bases for J; bases not matched to a gene: 15. CDR3 length: 17 residues. As DNA, the CDR3 is TGTGCCAGCAGCTCAGCCGGGACAGGGATGGGGAGCCCTGAAGCTTTCTTT. This gives the protein CASSSAGTGMGSPEAFF.

This clone is a singleton in its sample. The J gene is TRBJ1-1, the V gene TRBV6-1; possible D gene TRBD1, 5 bases. The germline V and J ends were trimmed by 6 bases and 3 bases, with 11 bases remaining between them. The CDR3 runs 13 residues. Germline V lookup: CDR1 MNHNS, CDR2 SASEGT. The CDR3 reads CASRADRDTEAFF. For the CDR3, the DNA is TGTGCCAGCAGGGCTGACAGAGACACTGAAGCTTTCTTT.